The clone carrying this T cell receptor beta chain was observed a single time. The J segment lost 4 bases and the V segment lost 5 bases, leaving 9 bases of the junction unmatched. Germline V lookup: CDR1 SGHTA, CDR2 FQGNSA. The CDR3 extends over 15 amino acids. These data come from a study of blood T cell repertoires in COVID-19. Study-level background: Collection of acute and convalescent COVID-19 samples took place in the United States, Italy and Spain. The cDNA or gDNA used as material had been derived from T cells, B-cell-depleted T cells, or PBMCs.

In the original processing: Reference gene primer amplification gave nucleated cell count estimates. TCRdb's table, derived via immunoSEQ multiplex PCR, lists solely in-frame clones and lacks some. D and trimming were read from the DNA, whereas the V and J calls and clone size are those reported in that table. This table holds 50,000 to 60,000 clones, over 90% found once. The J gene is TRBJ2-7, the V gene TRBV7-2, with 9 bases fitting TRBD1. The sequenced sample was peripheral blood. The clonotype was recovered from an elderly woman with acute or convalescent COVID-19. CDR3 bases: TGTGCCAGCAGCCTACATACAGGGGGCTCGTACGAGCAGTACTTC. Its protein is CASSLHTGGSYEQYF. The full variable domain, completed using reference TRBV7-2 and TRBJ2-7, is GAGVSQSPSNKVTEKGKDVELRCDPISGHTALYWYRQSLGQGLEFLIYFQGNSAPDKSGLPSDRFSAERTGGSVSTLTIQRTQQEDSAVYLCASSLHTGGSYEQYFGPGTRLTVT.